This T cell receptor beta chain comes out of a study of Ad26.COV2.S vaccination and SARS-CoV-2 variants. Study-wide background: The study gave Ad26.COV2.S intramuscularly, once or twice 56 days apart.

The data were produced by immunoSEQ multiplex PCR, yet TCRdb's version contains in-frame clones alone and is incomplete. The table has about 350,000 clones, less than 90% seen once. The CDR3 covers 15 residues. Trimming shortened V by 3 bases and J by 6 bases, and 17 bases separated the two germline ends. Per the germline V gene, CDR1 is SEHNR and CDR2 is FQNEAQ (reference sequence). The treatment here: some 20 received Ad26.COV2.S at low or high dose, single or two shots; about 5 received placebo; per-sample allocation not given. Specimen acquisition occurred on day 63 following the initial vaccine or placebo injection. Expressing Wuhan-strain SARS-CoV-2 spike, an Ad26 vector served as the vaccine. Overall study results and limits: Comparability of non-spike TCR breadth was observed across vaccine and placebo recipients. A substantial breadth of spike-specific CD8+ and CD4+ T cell responses after vaccination has been reported.

About this clone: Its cognate antigen is unknown.

The V gene is TRBV7-9, the J gene TRBJ1-2; D might be TRBD1 (5 bases). The material was peripheral blood, obtained in a trial of Ad26.COV2.S vaccine versus placebo. This clonotype was sampled from a person between 18 and 60 years old who received the Ad26.COV2.S COVID-19 vaccine or a placebo. The CDR3 coding sequence is TGTGCCAGCAGCTTGATCGTCGTCAGGGCTGATGGCTACACCTTC. The encoded protein is CASSLIVVRADGYTF. The variable domain in full, with the rest retrieved from reference TRBV7-9 and TRBJ1-2, is DTGVSQNPRHKITKRGQNVTFRCDPISEHNRLYWYRQTLGQGPEFLTYFQNEAQLEKSRLLSDRFSAERPKGSFSTLEIQRTEQGDSAMYLCASSLIVVRADGYTFGSGTRLTVV.